The 22 T cell receptor beta chains below were found in one sample sequenced in a study of regulatory T cells in long-lasting Graves disease. Arm-PCR with iRepertoire HTBI primers amplified the CDR3 regions for these TCR beta libraries. One entry per CDR3 protein, called by TCRdb with MiXCR from the multiplex PCR reads. The repertoire includes around 400,000 distinct CDR3 sequences, 23% of them detected once, and 26% sits in the top ten. Indicated time point: persistent/refractory GD, antithyroid drugs over 5 years with positive TRAb. Generation of the TCR library employed RNA extracted from PBMCs. Sequencing was performed on peripheral blood mononuclear cells (PBMCs), taken when the disease was refractory, from a patient treated with antithyroid drugs. These receptors came from a female donor with Graves disease.

The sample holds a few counts of this clonotype. The chain combines TRBV29-1 with TRBJ2-7, with 7 bases identical to TRBD2. After removal of 1 base from V and 5 bases from J, the junction contained 5 bases not matched to a gene. CDR1 and CDR2 (germline): SQVTM, ANQGSEA. The CDR3 totals 13 residues. CDR3 nucleotides: TGCAGCGTTGAAGGTCGGGGGGTGGACGAGCAGTACTTC. It translates to CSVEGRGVDEQYF.

This clonotype was seen more than once but under ten times. The genes are TRBV20-1 and TRBJ1-4; D is perhaps TRBD1 (6 bases). Germline V gene data show CDR1 as DFQATT and CDR2 as SNEGSKA (reference sequence). CDR3 length: 15 amino acids. V gave up 5 bases and J gave up 7 bases, with 20 bases separating them. The CDR3 coding sequence is TGCAGTGCTTCCGGACTGGGGGGGCCAGCTGAAAAACTGTTTTTT. As protein: CSASGLGGPAEKLFF.

The V gene is TRBV3-1, the J gene TRBJ1-2; 9 nucleotides align to TRBD1. V was clipped by 4 bases and J by 8 bases; unmatched bases: 2. The CDR3 has 12 amino acids. Germline assignment: CDR1 LGHDT and CDR2 YNNKEL (reference sequence). CDR3 sequence: CASSRDRGGYTF. The CDR3 DNA sequence: TGTGCCAGCAGCCGCGACAGGGGGGGCTACACCTTC.

The rearrangement uses TRBV20-1 and TRBJ1-6, with 8 bases that match TRBD1. Germline V gives CDR1 DFQATT, CDR2 SNEGSKA (reference sequence). The CDR3 consists of 15 residues. V shed 5 bases and J 10 bases; nucleotides not matched to a gene: 13. The CDR3 spells CSACPGQAVKSPLHF. CDR3 in DNA: TGCAGTGCTTGCCCGGGACAGGCGGTGAAATCACCCCTCCACTTT.

In its sample, this clonotype was seen many times. This rearrangement joins TRBV6-1 to TRBJ1-1; 10 positions match TRBD1. The junction had 3 bases not matched to a gene; V was cut back by 6 bases and J by 5 bases. The CDR3 has 13 residues. The germline gives CDR1 MNHNS, CDR2 SASEGT. CDR3 region: CASRGQGYTEAFF. The CDR3 DNA follows: TGTGCCAGCAGGGGACAGGGGTATACTGAAGCTTTCTTT.

The V call is TRBV30, the J call TRBJ1-1; no firm D call. Germline CDR1 reads GTSNPN; CDR2 reads SVGIG (reference sequence). The CDR3 covers 12 residues. Deletions cut 3 bases from V and 0 bases from J, with 5 bases between. The CDR3 nucleotides are TGTGCCTGGAGGATTATGAACACTGAAGCTTTCTTT. Amino acid sequence: CAWRIMNTEAFF.

This clonotype was seen more than once but under ten times. The chain uses TRBV5-1 and TRBJ2-7; possibly TRBD2 for D (6 bases). V shed 4 bases and J shed 0 bases, with 11 bases lying between them. Germline assignment: CDR1 SGHRS and CDR2 YFSETQ. CDR3 length: 14 amino acids. CDR3 sequence: CASSVLGGSYEQYF. CDR3 DNA: TGCGCCAGCAGCGTTCTGGGAGGCTCCTACGAGCAGTACTTC.

V gene TRBV7-2 combines with J gene TRBJ2-2; D is tentatively TRBD1 or TRBD2 (5 bases each). Trimming removed 2 bases at V and 0 bases at J, with 7 bases between. There are 15 residues in the CDR3. Germline V gene sequence: CDR1 SGHTA, CDR2 FQGNSA. The chain's CDR3 is CASSLKGPNTGELFF. CDR3 coding DNA: TGTGCCAGCAGCTTAAAGGGACCGAACACCGGGGAGCTGTTTTTT.

The sample holds one count of this clonotype. The V and J genes are TRBV5-1 and TRBJ2-1; weak D call: TRBD1 (6 bases). Germline loops: CDR1 SGHRS, CDR2 YFSETQ. The CDR3 has 14 amino acids. Trimming shortened V by 0 bases and J by 4 bases, and 8 bases separated the two germline ends. Here the CDR3 reads CASSLGDRYNEQFF. CDR3 coding DNA: TGCGCCAGCAGCTTGGGAGACAGGTACAATGAGCAGTTCTTC.

This clonotype appeared many times. The chain combines TRBV11-1 with TRBJ1-1, with TRBD1 as a possible D gene (6 bases). The germline V and J ends were trimmed by 1 base and 0 bases, with 15 bases remaining between them. There are 17 residues in the CDR3. Per germline, CDR1 SGHAT and CDR2 FQDESV (reference sequence). Written as DNA, the CDR3 is TGTGCCAGCAGCTTAGAAATGGGCAGGGACATGAACACTGAAGCTTTCTTT. Translation gives CASSLEMGRDMNTEAFF.

The chain couples TRBV2 to TRBJ2-7; D gene unclear. The germline V and J ends were trimmed by 8 bases and 0 bases, with 17 bases remaining between them. The germline V gene encodes CDR1 SNHLY and CDR2 FYNNEI. The CDR3 extends over 15 amino acids. The chain's CDR3 is CASSPGPVSSYEQYF. The CDR3 nucleotides are TGTGCCAGCTCTCCCGGGCCAGTAAGCTCCTACGAGCAGTACTTC.

This clonotype was detected only a few times. This sequence joins TRBV28 and TRBJ2-7; D remains ambiguous. V lost 7 bases, J lost 0 bases, and 13 bases lay in between. Germline V CDR1 and CDR2: MDHEN, SYDVKM. The CDR3 contains 14 residues. The CDR3 here is CASTVDGASYEQYF. DNA for the CDR3: TGTGCCAGCACCGTCGACGGAGCCTCCTACGAGCAGTACTTC.

This clonotype was detected ten times or more. The chain has TRBV11-1 and TRBJ1-1, with no clear D. Germline assignment: CDR1 SGHAT and CDR2 FQDESV (reference sequence). Between the trimmed V and J ends, which lost 1 base and 1 base, there was a span of 7 bases. The CDR3 is 14 residues long. CDR3 in amino acids: CASSLVQWNTEAFF. CDR3 DNA: TGTGCCAGCAGCTTAGTCCAGTGGAACACTGAAGCTTTCTTT.

This clonotype was seen ten or more times. The chain has TRBV28 and TRBJ2-2; 9 positions agree with TRBD2. Germline V CDR1 and CDR2: MDHEN, SYDVKM. The J segment lost 6 bases and the V segment lost 3 bases, leaving 5 bases of the junction unmatched. This CDR3 is built from 15 residues. CDR3 loop: CASSFLAGLAGELFF. In DNA form, the CDR3 reads TGTGCCAGCAGTTTCCTAGCGGGACTCGCCGGGGAGCTGTTTTTT.

A few counts support this clonotype. The chain is built from TRBV28 and TRBJ1-2, with 7 nucleotides matching TRBD1. Germline-derived CDR1 and CDR2 are MDHEN and SYDVKM. The CDR3 extends over 15 amino acids. Trimming at V came to 3 bases and at J to 4 bases, leaving 8 bases not matched to a gene. The DNA for the CDR3 is TGTGCCAGCAGTTTCGCTTCAGGGGGTGTCTATGGCTACACCTTC. This codes for CASSFASGGVYGYTF.

This clonotype was counted at least ten times. The chain employs TRBV20-1 and TRBJ2-7; D may be TRBD2 (6 bases). Germline CDR1 DFQATT, CDR2 SNEGSKA (reference sequence). This CDR3 is built from 13 residues. Between the trimmed V and J ends, which lost 1 base and 2 bases, there was a span of 9 bases. CDR3 residues: CSARAGEPYEQYF. CDR3 DNA sequence: TGCAGTGCTAGAGCGGGAGAACCCTACGAGCAGTACTTC.

This clonotype was seen a few times. This chain joins TRBV19 and TRBJ1-6, with D maybe TRBD1 (5 bases). The germline gives CDR1 LNHDA, CDR2 SQIVND (reference sequence). Trimming left V 2 bases short and J 8 bases short, with 10 bases between. This CDR3 comprises 14 residues. CDR3 protein: CASSIRGLDSPLHF. The CDR3 nucleotides read TGTGCCAGTAGTATACGGGGGTTGGATTCACCCCTCCACTTT.

This clonotype was seen ten or more times. The rearrangement joins TRBV7-9 to TRBJ1-1; D is perhaps TRBD1 (5 bases). CDR3 length: 14 amino acids. Trimming shortened V by 2 bases and J by 4 bases, and 11 bases separated the two germline ends. Germline loops: CDR1 SEHNR, CDR2 FQNEAQ (reference sequence). The CDR3 sequence is CASSLQGGATEAFF. CDR3 DNA sequence: TGTGCCAGCAGCTTACAGGGAGGTGCCACTGAAGCTTTCTTT.

This clonotype was picked up many times. The V gene is TRBV28, the J gene TRBJ2-5, with 8 bases lining up with TRBD1. The germline V gene encodes CDR1 MDHEN and CDR2 SYDVKM. The length of the CDR3 is 16 residues. Trimming removed 6 bases from V and 1 base from J; junction bases left unmatched: 10. CDR3 DNA: TGTGCCAGCAGCACCGACAGGGGTAGACGCCAAGAGACCCAGTACTTC. Protein: CASSTDRGRRQETQYF.

This clonotype was recorded only once. The chain recombines TRBV6-1 with TRBJ1-1; a weak D match, TRBD1 (6 bases). There are 13 residues in the CDR3. Per the germline V gene, CDR1 is MNHNS and CDR2 is SASEGT. With 11 bases removed from V and 5 bases from J, the gap between germline ends came to 18 bases. CDR3 sequence: CAGGGGARTEAFF. CDR3 nucleotide sequence: TGTGCCGGCGGGGGGGGGGCGCGAACTGAAGCTTTCTTT.

This rearrangement joins TRBV7-9 to TRBJ1-4, with no clear D. The length of the CDR3 is 16 residues. The V gene lost 2 bases and the J gene lost 5 bases, with 15 bases spanning the gap. Germline-derived CDR1 and CDR2 are SEHNR and FQNEAQ (reference sequence). The CDR3 loop reads CASSLSQSTPNEKLFF. In DNA, the CDR3 is TGTGCCAGCAGCTTATCTCAGTCGACCCCGAATGAAAAACTGTTTTTT.

Ten or more counts support this clonotype. This chain joins TRBV24-1 and TRBJ2-5; 8 bases agree with TRBD1. The length of the CDR3 is 15 residues. V was clipped by 2 bases and J by 5 bases; unmatched bases: 6. From germline, CDR1 is KGHDR and CDR2 SFDVKD. The CDR3 protein is CATSDSRTGRETQYF. The CDR3 bases are TGTGCCACCAGTGATTCCCGGACAGGGAGGGAGACCCAGTACTTC.